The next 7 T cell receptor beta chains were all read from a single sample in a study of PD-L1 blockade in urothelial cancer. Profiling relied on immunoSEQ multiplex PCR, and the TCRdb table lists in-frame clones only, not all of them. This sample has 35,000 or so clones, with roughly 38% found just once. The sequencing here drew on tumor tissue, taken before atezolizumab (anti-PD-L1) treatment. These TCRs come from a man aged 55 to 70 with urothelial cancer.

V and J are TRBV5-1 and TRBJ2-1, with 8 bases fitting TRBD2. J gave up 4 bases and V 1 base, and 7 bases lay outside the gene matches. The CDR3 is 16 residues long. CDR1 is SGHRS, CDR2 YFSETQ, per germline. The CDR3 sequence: CASSLSGTRYYNEQFF. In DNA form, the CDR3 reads TGCGCCAGCAGCTTGTCCGGGACTAGATATTACAATGAGCAGTTCTTC. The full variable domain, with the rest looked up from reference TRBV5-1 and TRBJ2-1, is KAGVTQTPRYLIKTRGQQVTLSCSPISGHRSVSWYQQTPGQGLQFLFEYFSETQRNKGNFPGRFSGRQFSNSRSEMNVSTLELGDSALYLCASSLSGTRYYNEQFFGPGTRLTVL.

The DNA for the CDR3 is TGCAGCGCCTCAGGGAGGGGAGATACGCAGTATTTT. This codes for CSASGRGDTQYF. The chain is built from TRBV29-1 and TRBJ2-3, with 7 bases aligning to TRBD2. Germline V gene sequence: CDR1 SQVTM, CDR2 ANQGSEA. V trimming: 7 bases; J trimming: 5 bases; junction bases outside the gene matches: 6. CDR3 length: 12 amino acids.

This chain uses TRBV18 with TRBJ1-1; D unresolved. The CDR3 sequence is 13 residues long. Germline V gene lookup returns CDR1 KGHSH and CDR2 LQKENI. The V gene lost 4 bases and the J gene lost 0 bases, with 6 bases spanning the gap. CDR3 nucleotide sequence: TGTGCCAGCTCACTGGCAGTGAACACTGAAGCTTTCTTT. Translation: CASSLAVNTEAFF.

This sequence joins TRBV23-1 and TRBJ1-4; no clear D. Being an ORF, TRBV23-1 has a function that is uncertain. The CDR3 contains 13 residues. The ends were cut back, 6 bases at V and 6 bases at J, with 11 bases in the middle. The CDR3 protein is CASSAGPHEKLFF. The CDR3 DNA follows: TGCGCCAGCAGCGCGGGTCCCCATGAAAAACTGTTTTTT.

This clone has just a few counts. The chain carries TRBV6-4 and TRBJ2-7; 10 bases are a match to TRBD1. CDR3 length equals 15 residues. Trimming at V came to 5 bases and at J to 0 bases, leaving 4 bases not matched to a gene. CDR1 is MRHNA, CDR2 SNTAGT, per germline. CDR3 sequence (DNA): TGTGCCAGCAGTTTAGGGACAGGGGCCTCCTACGAGCAGTACTTC. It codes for CASSLGTGASYEQYF.

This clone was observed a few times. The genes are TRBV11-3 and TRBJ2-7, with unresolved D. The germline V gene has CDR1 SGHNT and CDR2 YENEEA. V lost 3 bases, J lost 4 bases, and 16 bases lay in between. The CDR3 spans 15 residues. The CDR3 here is CASSLAELTRYEQYF. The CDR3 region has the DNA TGTGCCAGCAGCTTGGCAGAACTAACGAGATACGAGCAGTACTTC.

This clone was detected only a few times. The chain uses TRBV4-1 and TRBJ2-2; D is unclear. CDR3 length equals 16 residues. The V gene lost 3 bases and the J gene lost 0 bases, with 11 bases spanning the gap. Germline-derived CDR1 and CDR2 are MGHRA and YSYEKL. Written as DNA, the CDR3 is TGCGCCAGCAGCCAGCTTCAAGAGACGAACACCGGGGAGCTGTTTTTT. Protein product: CASSQLQETNTGELFF.